These 6 T cell receptor beta chains were all obtained from the same sample, sequenced in a study of beta chain features in type 1 diabetes. cDNA synthesis used the whole RNA isolate, giving expressed TCRB sequences. The table came from immunoSEQ multiplex PCR; TCRdb's copy has only in-frame clones and leaves some out. This table has some 410,000 clones, roughly 10% appearing once. Sequenced input: naive CD4+ T cells from blood. These TCRs come from a woman younger than 35 in good health.

Only a few counts were recorded for this clone. The CDR3 here is CASSSLRQGYEQYV. The CDR3 coding sequence is TGTGCCAGCAGCTCGCTCAGACAGGGGTACGAGCAGTACGTC. J is TRBJ2-7 and V is TRBV7-8; 8 nucleotides match TRBD1. Germline V lookup: CDR1 SGHVS, CDR2 FQNEAQ. The ends lost 4 bases at V and 4 bases at J; junction bases unmatched: 6. The CDR3 consists of 14 residues.

The chain employs TRBV29-1 and TRBJ2-7, with 7 bases that match TRBD2. The CDR3 has 13 residues. CDR1 and CDR2 (germline): SQVTM, ANQGSEA. J lost 6 bases, V lost 4 bases, and 9 bases had no gene match. The CDR3 DNA reads as TGCAGCGTTGCGGAACCCCCGGGGGGCGAGCAGTACGTC. It yields the protein CSVAEPPGGEQYV.

This clone was detected a few times. The genes are TRBV4-2 and TRBJ2-7, with D perhaps TRBD1 (6 bases). The length of the CDR3 is 17 residues. From germline, CDR1 is LGHNA and CDR2 YNFKEQ. The ends were cut back, 2 bases at V and 3 bases at J, with 20 bases in the middle. The CDR3 sequence: CASSQNAKQGFGYEQYF. The CDR3 nucleotides are TGTGCCAGCAGCCAAAACGCAAAACAGGGTTTTGGCTACGAGCAGTACTTC.

J is TRBJ2-1 and V is TRBV29-1; TRBD2 is a possible D gene (6 bases). CDR3 length equals 14 residues. The ends were cut back, 6 bases at V and 7 bases at J, with 19 bases in the middle. CDR1 is SQVTM and CDR2 is ANQGSEA in the germline V gene. Here the CDR3 DNA reads TGCAGCGTCATCTTTTTGGCAGGAGGGAATGAGCAGTTCTTC. It codes for CSVIFLAGGNEQFF.

The chain links TRBV7-2 to TRBJ2-1, with 8 bases that match TRBD1. Germline V gives CDR1 SGHTA, CDR2 FQGNSA. V was pared by 6 bases and J by 7 bases, with 8 bases of the junction left unmatched. The length of the CDR3 is 14 residues. CDR3 region: CASRHAGGLNEQFF. The CDR3 coding sequence is TGTGCCAGCAGACACGCAGGGGGCTTGAATGAGCAGTTCTTC.

The chain couples TRBV18 to TRBJ1-4; 7 bases agree with TRBD1. The CDR3 spans 14 residues. Germline loops: CDR1 KGHSH, CDR2 LQKENI. V dropped 3 bases and J dropped 7; count of bases not matched to a gene: 5. CDR3 sequence: CASSPTGFGEKLFF. The CDR3 DNA reads TGTGCCAGCTCACCGACAGGGTTTGGTGAAAAACTGTTTTTT.